Here is one TCR beta chain with its context. This CDR3 is also generated by other DNA sequences in the sample. Seattle patients were enrolled during active infection and followed longitudinally. Per germline, CDR1 SGDLS and CDR2 YYNGEE. The CDR3 covers 10 residues. V lost 7 bases and J 8 bases, leaving 9 bases between the germline ends. This entry comes from a study of blood T cell repertoires in COVID-19. Study details: Sites across the United States, Italy and Spain contributed samples from acute and convalescent COVID-19. T cells, B-cell-depleted T cells, or PBMCs supplied cDNA or gDNA.

In the original workflow: Amplifying reference gene primers gave estimates of nucleated cell counts. The protocol was immunoSEQ multiplex PCR, while the TCRdb copy is restricted to in-frame clones and leaves out a portion. The V and J calls and clone size were taken over from that table, and D and trimming were inferred from the DNA. The profile covers about 300,000 clones, with over 85% appearing a single time and over 1.5% taken by the ten largest. This clonotype was obtained from a woman under 40 with COVID-19, enrolled during active disease. This chain links TRBV9 with TRBJ1-2, with D possibly being TRBD1 (5 bases). Sequenced input: peripheral blood. The CDR3 spells CASGGDGYTF. Written as DNA, the CDR3 is TGTGCCAGCGGAGGGGACGGCTACACCTTC.